Listed here are 19 T cell receptor beta chains from one sample, sequenced in a study of cytomegalovirus exposure and HLA in healthy donors. Profiled with immunoSEQ multiplex PCR; TCRdb holds only in-frame clones, not every one. The sample records roughly 150,000 clones, about 88% being singletons. Source material: PBMCs. Receptors originate from a woman between 18 and 29 years old in good health and CMV-seronegative.

The chain links TRBV6-6 to TRBJ1-1; D is unclear. The CDR3 is 13 residues long. CDR1 and CDR2 from the germline V gene are MNHNY and SVGAGI (reference sequence). Trimming took 2 bases from V and 5 from J, leaving 9 bases between them. For the CDR3, the DNA is TGTGCCAGCAGTTACGAGGGTTCGACTGAAGCTTTCTTT. It is translated as CASSYEGSTEAFF.

This chain uses TRBV11-3 with TRBJ2-5, with D perhaps TRBD1 (5 bases). V shed 7 bases and J shed 7 bases, with 22 bases lying between them. There are 15 residues in the CDR3. Germline V CDR1 and CDR2: SGHNT, YENEEA. The CDR3 sequence is CASTPRSRVQVTQYF. Written as DNA, the CDR3 is TGTGCCAGCACCCCCCGCAGCAGGGTTCAGGTGACCCAGTACTTC.

The chain uses TRBV6-5 and TRBJ2-7, with TRBD2 matching 9 bases. Germline loops: CDR1 MNHEY, CDR2 SVGAGI. V was clipped by 4 bases and J by 3 bases; unmatched bases: 10. The length of the CDR3 is 16 residues. The DNA for the CDR3 is TGTGCCAGCAGTTCCCCTATTCTAGCGGGACACTACGAGCAGTACTTC. This encodes CASSSPILAGHYEQYF.

The chain combines TRBV29-1 with TRBJ1-1, with D tentatively TRBD1 (6 bases). The V gene's germline CDR1 is SQVTM and CDR2 ANQGSEA. CDR3 length equals 13 residues. The V end lost 7 bases, the J end lost 0 bases, and 12 bases lay between the germline ends. This CDR3 reads CSDTTGMNTEAFF. In nucleotides, the CDR3 is TGCAGCGATACTACAGGGATGAACACTGAAGCTTTCTTT.

The chain joins TRBV5-4 to TRBJ2-7; TRBD1 is a possible D gene (6 bases). Trimming cost V 3 bases and J 1 base, with 14 bases left between them. Germline V gives CDR1 SGHNT, CDR2 YYREEE (reference sequence). The length of the CDR3 is 15 residues. CDR3 protein: CASSSSGTLSYEQYF. CDR3 nucleotide sequence: TGTGCCAGCAGCTCCTCCGGGACACTATCCTACGAGCAGTACTTC.

The rearrangement uses TRBV6-1 and TRBJ2-3; 9 bases map to TRBD2. The J segment lost 1 base and the V segment lost 8 bases, leaving 7 bases of the junction unmatched. Looked up from germline, CDR1 is MNHNS and CDR2 is SASEGT. The length of the CDR3 is 15 residues. CDR3 region: CASRKVAGGTDTQYF. Here the CDR3 DNA reads TGTGCCAGCCGGAAGGTAGCGGGGGGCACAGATACGCAGTATTTT.

The J gene is TRBJ1-4, the V gene TRBV27; TRBD1 agrees at 9 bases. This CDR3 is built from 17 residues. Germline V gene lookup returns CDR1 MNHEY and CDR2 SMNVEV (reference sequence). V shed 3 bases and J 4 bases; nucleotides not matched to a gene: 9. The CDR3: CASSLMGQGRGNEKLFF. The CDR3 nucleotides read TGTGCCAGCAGTTTGATGGGACAGGGAAGGGGTAATGAAAAACTGTTTTTT. The variable domain in full, with the rest retrieved from reference TRBV27 and TRBJ1-4, is EAQVTQNPRYLITVTGKKLTVTCSQNMNHEYMSWYRQDPGLGLRQIYYSMNVEVTDKGDVPEGYKVSRKEKRNFPLILESPSPNQTSLYFCASSLMGQGRGNEKLFFGSGTQLSVL.

The rearrangement joins TRBV6-6 to TRBJ2-4, with D perhaps matching TRBD2 (5 bases). The V end lost 8 bases, the J end lost 5 bases, and 19 bases lay between the germline ends. This CDR3 region has 15 residues. In germline, CDR1 is MNHNY, CDR2 SVGAGI (reference sequence). CDR3 nucleotide sequence: TGTGCCAGCGGGTACCTCGGGATCCAGGAAAACATTCAGTACTTC. It is translated as CASGYLGIQENIQYF.

The V and J genes are TRBV29-1 and TRBJ2-1, with 9 bases aligning to TRBD2. V dropped 6 bases and J dropped 2; count of bases not matched to a gene: 5. The CDR3 loop spans 14 amino acids. Germline V gene lookup returns CDR1 SQVTM and CDR2 ANQGSEA. CDR3 residues: CSVPTSGPYNEQFF. In DNA form, the CDR3 reads TGCAGCGTCCCGACTAGCGGCCCCTACAATGAGCAGTTCTTC.

This chain uses TRBV29-1 with TRBJ1-1; perhaps TRBD1 as D (5 bases). The CDR3 is 14 amino acids. V lost 4 bases, J lost 6 bases, and 18 bases lay in between. Germline V gives CDR1 SQVTM, CDR2 ANQGSEA. This chain's CDR3 is CSVAPGGPGAEAFF. DNA for the CDR3: TGCAGCGTTGCCCCTGGTGGGCCGGGGGCTGAAGCTTTCTTT.

The chain couples TRBV7-8 to TRBJ2-5; 8 bases map to TRBD1. CDR1 and CDR2 from the germline V gene are SGHVS and FQNEAQ. The CDR3 runs 16 residues. Unmatched junction bases numbered 10, after V lost 5 bases and J lost 2 bases. The CDR3 here is CASSPTPGGGQETQYF. CDR3 nucleotide sequence: TGTGCCAGCAGCCCGACCCCAGGGGGCGGGCAAGAGACCCAGTACTTC.

The table lists this clone with a few counts. The chain joins TRBV5-6 to TRBJ1-2, with D possibly matching TRBD1 (6 bases). Trimming took 0 bases from V and 5 from J, leaving 8 bases between them. The germline V gene has CDR1 SGHDT and CDR2 YYEEEE. CDR3 size: 13 residues. The CDR3 DNA reads as TGTGCCAGCAGCTTGGGCAGGGGTTATGGCTACACCTTC. Residues: CASSLGRGYGYTF.

This sequence joins TRBV4-3 and TRBJ2-7; TRBD1 matches at 8 bases. Trimming took 0 bases from V and 2 from J; bases not matched to a gene: 6. CDR3 size: 16 residues. Germline values: CDR1 LGHNA, CDR2 YSLEER. As DNA, the CDR3 is TGCGCCAGCAGCCAAGAGGACAGGGATAGCACCTACGAGCAGTACTTC. Protein product: CASSQEDRDSTYEQYF.

The gene calls are TRBV25-1 and TRBJ2-2, with 8 bases matching TRBD1. V lost 6 bases to trimming and J lost 7 bases; unmatched junction nucleotides: 7. Germline V gene lookup returns CDR1 MGHDK and CDR2 SYGVNS. The CDR3 sequence is 14 residues long. This CDR3 reads CASRGQGESGELFF. The CDR3 nucleotides read TGTGCCAGCAGAGGACAGGGTGAAAGCGGGGAGCTGTTTTTT.

The sample holds one count of this clone. The V and J genes are TRBV4-1 and TRBJ2-7, with 10 bases identical to TRBD1. From germline, CDR1 is MGHRA and CDR2 YSYEKL. The CDR3 has 16 residues. Germline trimming cut 1 base from V and 4 bases from J; bases unmatched to any gene: 7. CDR3 sequence: CASSQVTGDRGYEQYF. The CDR3 nucleotides are TGCGCCAGCAGCCAAGTCACCGGGGACAGGGGATACGAGCAGTACTTC.

The CDR3 loop is CASSPKVRLNTEAFF. As DNA, the CDR3 is TGTGCCAGCAGCCCGAAGGTCAGGTTGAACACTGAAGCTTTCTTT. The V call is TRBV7-9, the J call TRBJ1-1, with D unresolved. This CDR3 has 15 residues. With 5 bases removed from V and 0 bases from J, the gap between germline ends came to 13 bases. Per germline, CDR1 SEHNR and CDR2 FQNEAQ (reference sequence).

V usage is TRBV13 and J usage is TRBJ1-1, with 8 positions matching TRBD1. Looked up from germline, CDR1 is PRHDT and CDR2 is FYEKMQ (reference sequence). V dropped 4 bases and J dropped 3; count of bases not matched to a gene: 4. The CDR3 spans 14 residues. The CDR3 nucleotides read TGTGCCAGCAGCTCCGGACAGGGAGACACTGAAGCTTTCTTT. Its translation is CASSSGQGDTEAFF.

V gene TRBV6-5 combines with J gene TRBJ2-5; D uncertain. Per germline, CDR1 MNHEY and CDR2 SVGAGI. Trimming stripped 3 bases from V and 6 bases from J, with 5 bases between. The CDR3 is 11 residues long. The CDR3 is CASSYSQTQYF. CDR3 nucleotide sequence: TGTGCCAGCAGTTATAGCCAGACCCAGTACTTC.

This rearrangement joins TRBV2 to TRBJ1-5, with unresolved D. Trimming took 6 bases from V and 3 from J, leaving 18 bases between them. Germline CDR1 reads SNHLY; CDR2 reads FYNNEI. The CDR3 is made up of 16 amino acids. CDR3 sequence: CASSVNPSVFNQPQHF. As DNA, the CDR3 is TGTGCCAGCAGCGTAAATCCTTCAGTGTTCAATCAGCCCCAGCATTTT.